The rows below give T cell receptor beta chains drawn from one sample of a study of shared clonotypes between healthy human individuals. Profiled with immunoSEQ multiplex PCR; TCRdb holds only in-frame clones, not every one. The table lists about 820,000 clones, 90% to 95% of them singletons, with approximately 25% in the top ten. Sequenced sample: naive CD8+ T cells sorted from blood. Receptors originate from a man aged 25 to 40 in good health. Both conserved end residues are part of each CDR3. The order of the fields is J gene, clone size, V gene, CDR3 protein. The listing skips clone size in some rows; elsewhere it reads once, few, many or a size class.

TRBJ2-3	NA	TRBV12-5	CASGSGTDTQYF
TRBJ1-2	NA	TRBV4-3	CASSQYGNSPSYGYTF
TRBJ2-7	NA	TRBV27	CASSLYGLVSYEQYF
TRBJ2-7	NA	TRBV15	CATSPSRTGLYEQYF
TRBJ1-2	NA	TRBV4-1	CASSQVGGAKGYTF
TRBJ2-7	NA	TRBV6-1	CASREAKERWTSQYEQYF
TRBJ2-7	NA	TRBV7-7	CASSLDPGTGDNEQYF
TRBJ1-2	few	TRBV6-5	CASSSPRDTNDYTF
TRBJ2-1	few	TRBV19	CASSHGTSGRSTSYNEQFF
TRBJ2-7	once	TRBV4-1	CASSQVARSSYEQYF
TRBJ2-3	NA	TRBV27	CASTPGRSTDTQYF
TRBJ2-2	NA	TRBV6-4	CASSVGASTGELFF
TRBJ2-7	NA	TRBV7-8	CASSAAKGPGLAGGYEQYF
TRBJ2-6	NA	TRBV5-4	CASSVIGTGTSGANVLTF
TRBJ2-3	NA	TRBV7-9	CASSSPGLAGPDHTDTQYF
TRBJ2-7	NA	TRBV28	CASSPGQGLYEQYF
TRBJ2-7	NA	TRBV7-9	CASSSEGYLEQYF
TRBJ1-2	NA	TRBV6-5	CASTSGTTNYGYTF
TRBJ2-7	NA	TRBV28	CASSLLAASYEQYF
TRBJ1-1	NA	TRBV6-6	CASRVGEASLAFF
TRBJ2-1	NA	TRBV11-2	CASSPRTGNEQFF
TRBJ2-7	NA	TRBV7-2	CASSLLAVPYEQYF
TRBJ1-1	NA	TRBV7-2	CASRGHYTEAFF
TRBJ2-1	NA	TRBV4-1	CASSQDFSGIGSNEQFF
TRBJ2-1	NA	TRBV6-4	CASSDSRTGDYDNEQFF
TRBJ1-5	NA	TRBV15	CATSSGILRQPQHF
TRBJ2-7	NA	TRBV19	CASSSDSEGFGQYF
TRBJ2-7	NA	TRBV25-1	CASSQGGIGDEQYF
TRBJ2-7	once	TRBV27	CASSSRQTGYYEQYF
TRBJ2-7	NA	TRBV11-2	CASSPGQGLYEQYF
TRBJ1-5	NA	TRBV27	CASSPGQGSQPQHF
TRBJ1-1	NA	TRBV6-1	CASSDGWNTEAFF
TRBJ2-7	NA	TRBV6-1	CASSVRTGSLEQYF
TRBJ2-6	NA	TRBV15	CATSRDPSGANVLTF
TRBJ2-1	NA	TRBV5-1	CASSLAPGVNEQFF
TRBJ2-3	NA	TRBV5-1	CASSPWTSGSTDTQYF